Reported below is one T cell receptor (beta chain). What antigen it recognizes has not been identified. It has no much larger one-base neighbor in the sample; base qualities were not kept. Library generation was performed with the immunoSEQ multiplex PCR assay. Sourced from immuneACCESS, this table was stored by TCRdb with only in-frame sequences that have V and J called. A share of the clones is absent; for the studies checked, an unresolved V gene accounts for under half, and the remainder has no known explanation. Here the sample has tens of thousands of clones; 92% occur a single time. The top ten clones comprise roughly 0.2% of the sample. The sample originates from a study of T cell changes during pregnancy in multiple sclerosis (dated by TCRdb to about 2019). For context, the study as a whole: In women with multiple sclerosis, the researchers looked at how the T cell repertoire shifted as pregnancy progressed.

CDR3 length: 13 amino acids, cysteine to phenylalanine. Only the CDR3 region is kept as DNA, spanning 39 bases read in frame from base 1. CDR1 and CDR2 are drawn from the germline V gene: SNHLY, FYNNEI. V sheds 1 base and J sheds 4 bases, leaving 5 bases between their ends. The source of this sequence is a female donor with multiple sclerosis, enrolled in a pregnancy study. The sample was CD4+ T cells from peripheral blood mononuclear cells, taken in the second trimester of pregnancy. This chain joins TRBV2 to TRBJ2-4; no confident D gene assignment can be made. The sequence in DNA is TGTGCCAGCAGTGAAGACAGAAAAAACATTCAGTACTTC. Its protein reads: CASSEDRKNIQYF.